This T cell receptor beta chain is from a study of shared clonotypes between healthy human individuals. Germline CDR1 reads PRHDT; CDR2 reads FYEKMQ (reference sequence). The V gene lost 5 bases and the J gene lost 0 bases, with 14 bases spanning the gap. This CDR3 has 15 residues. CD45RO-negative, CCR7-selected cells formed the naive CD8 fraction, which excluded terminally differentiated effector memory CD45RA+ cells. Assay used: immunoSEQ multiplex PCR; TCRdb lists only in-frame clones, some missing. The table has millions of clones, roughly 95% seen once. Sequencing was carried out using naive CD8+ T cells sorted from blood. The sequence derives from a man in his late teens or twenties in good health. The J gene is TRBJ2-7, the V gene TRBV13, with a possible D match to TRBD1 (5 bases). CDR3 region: CASSLTADTSYEQYF. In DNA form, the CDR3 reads TGTGCCAGCAGCCTCACGGCGGACACCTCCTACGAGCAGTACTTC. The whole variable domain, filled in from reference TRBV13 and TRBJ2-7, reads AAGVIQSPRHLIKEKRETATLKCYPIPRHDTVYWYQQGPGQDPQFLISFYEKMQSDKGSIPDRFSAQQFSDYHSELNMSSLELGDSALYFCASSLTADTSYEQYFGPGTRLTVT.